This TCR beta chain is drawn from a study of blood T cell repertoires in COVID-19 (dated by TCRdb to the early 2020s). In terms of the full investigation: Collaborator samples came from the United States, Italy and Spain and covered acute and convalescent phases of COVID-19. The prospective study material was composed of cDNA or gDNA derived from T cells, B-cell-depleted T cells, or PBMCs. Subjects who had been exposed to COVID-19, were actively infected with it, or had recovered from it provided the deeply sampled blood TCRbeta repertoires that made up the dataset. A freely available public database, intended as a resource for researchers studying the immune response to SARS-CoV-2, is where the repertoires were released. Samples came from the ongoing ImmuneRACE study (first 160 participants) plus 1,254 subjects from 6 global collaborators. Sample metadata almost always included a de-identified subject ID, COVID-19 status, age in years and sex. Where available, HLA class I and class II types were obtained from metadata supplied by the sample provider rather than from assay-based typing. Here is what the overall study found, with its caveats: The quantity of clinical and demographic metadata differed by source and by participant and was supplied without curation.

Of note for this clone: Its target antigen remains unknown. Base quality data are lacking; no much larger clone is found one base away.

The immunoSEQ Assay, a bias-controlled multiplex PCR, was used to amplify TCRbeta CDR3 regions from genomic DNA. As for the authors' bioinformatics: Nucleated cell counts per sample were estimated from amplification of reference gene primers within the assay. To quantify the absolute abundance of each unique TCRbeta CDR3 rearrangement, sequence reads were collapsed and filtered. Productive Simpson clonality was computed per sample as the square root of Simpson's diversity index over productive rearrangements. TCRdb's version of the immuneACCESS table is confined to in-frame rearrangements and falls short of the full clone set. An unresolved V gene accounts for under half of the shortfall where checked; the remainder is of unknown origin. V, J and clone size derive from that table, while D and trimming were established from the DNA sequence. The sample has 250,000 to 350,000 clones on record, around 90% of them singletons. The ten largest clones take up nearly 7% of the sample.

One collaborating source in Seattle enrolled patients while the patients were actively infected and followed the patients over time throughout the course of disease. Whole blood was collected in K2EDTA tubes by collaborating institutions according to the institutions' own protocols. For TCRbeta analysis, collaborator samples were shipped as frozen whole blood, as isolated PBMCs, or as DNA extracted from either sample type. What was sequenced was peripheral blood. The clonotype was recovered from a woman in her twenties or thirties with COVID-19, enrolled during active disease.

The nucleotide sequence is TGTGCCAGCAGCGCGGGACTAGCGGGAGGAATCCAAGAGACCCAGTACTTC. The resulting protein is CASSAGLAGGIQETQYF. The sequence joins TRBV13 to TRBJ2-5; 15 central nucleotides agree with TRBD2. CDR1 and CDR2 are read off the germline V gene (reference sequence) as PRHDT and FYEKMQ. For this chain, trimming is 5 bases at the V end and 1 base at the J end, and the number of junction bases without a gene match is 5. The CDR3, from cysteine to phenylalanine, totals 17 residues. CDR3 DNA is the only sequence kept; it has 51 bases, read in frame from the first base. When the CDR3 is completed using the reference TRBV13 and TRBJ2-5 genes on either side, the full variable domain is AAGVIQSPRHLIKEKRETATLKCYPIPRHDTVYWYQQGPGQDPQFLISFYEKMQSDKGSIPDRFSAQQFSDYHSELNMSSLELGDSALYFCASSAGLAGGIQETQYFGPGTRLLVL.